Presented here are 24 T cell receptor beta chains from one specimen sequenced in a study of Tregs in tolerant kidney transplant recipients. Repertoires were generated with immunoSEQ multiplex PCR, while TCRdb's copy carries only in-frame clones and drops some. The data show about 44,000 clones, nearly 97% seen once. No antigen is known for these receptors. Sequencing was carried out using Tregs from blood cultured with allogeneic cells. The receptor source for this set is a human donor in good health.

This sequence joins TRBV14 and TRBJ2-7; 8 bases line up with TRBD1. The CDR3 runs 15 residues. Trimming removed 3 bases from V and 1 base from J; junction bases left unmatched: 5. Germline CDR1 SGHDN, CDR2 FVKESK. CDR3 loop: CASSQTGVPSYEQYF. CDR3 in DNA: TGTGCCAGCAGCCAGACAGGGGTACCTTCCTACGAGCAGTACTTC.

J is TRBJ1-1 and V is TRBV6-5; D is uncertain. Trimming took off 7 bases at V and 3 bases at J, with 18 bases between the two ends. Germline CDR1 MNHEY, CDR2 SVGAGI. The CDR3 consists of 15 residues. In DNA form, the CDR3 reads TGTGCCAGCAAGCTTTACGGAGCCTCGGACACTGAAGCTTTCTTT. Translation: CASKLYGASDTEAFF.

The chain links TRBV11-2 to TRBJ2-5, with TRBD2 matching over 13 bases. Germline CDR1 SGHAT, CDR2 FQNNGV. The CDR3 sequence is 17 residues long. The J segment lost 5 bases and the V segment lost 5 bases, leaving 11 bases of the junction unmatched. CDR3 coding DNA: TGTGCCAGCAGCCCGGGACTAGCGGGACGGCGGTGGGAGACCCAGTACTTC. Translated, it gives CASSPGLAGRRWETQYF.

The chain joins TRBV21-1 to TRBJ2-7; TRBD1 reflects the table's D call only, with no check against the DNA. TRBV21-1 has pseudogene status. This CDR3 contains 13 residues. The CDR3 DNA is TGTGCCAGCGGCCGGGACAGAGGCTACGAGCAGTACTTC. Amino acids: CASGRDRGYEQYF.

This chain links TRBV6-6 with TRBJ1-5, with D uncertain. Germline assignment: CDR1 MNHNY and CDR2 SVGAGI (reference sequence). V lost 2 bases to trimming and J lost 5 bases, with 4 bases between them. The CDR3 covers 12 residues. CDR3 coding DNA: TGTGCCAGCAGTTACGGTGATCAGCCCCAGCATTTT. Translated, it gives CASSYGDQPQHF.

The rearrangement links TRBV7-6 to TRBJ1-2, with D possibly being TRBD1 (6 bases). CDR1 SGHVS and CDR2 FNYEAQ come from the germline V gene. Trimming left V 5 bases short and J 4 bases short, with 17 bases between. There are 15 residues in the CDR3. CDR3 DNA sequence: TGTGCCAGCAGCCTTCGCCGGGACACCACCTATGGCTACACCTTC. Its protein is CASSLRRDTTYGYTF.

The V and J genes are TRBV14 and TRBJ1-1; D may be TRBD1 (6 bases). The germline V gene encodes CDR1 SGHDN and CDR2 FVKESK. The CDR3 totals 16 residues. The V and J ends lost 4 bases and 1 base respectively, with 16 bases between them. DNA of the CDR3: TGTGCCAGCAGCCTAAGGACAGTGAAGAGGAACACTGAAGCTTTCTTT. This encodes CASSLRTVKRNTEAFF.

This sequence joins TRBV10-3 and TRBJ1-4, with D tentatively TRBD1 (5 bases). With 5 bases removed from V and 8 bases from J, the gap between germline ends came to 9 bases. CDR3 size: 12 residues. Germline CDR1 reads ENHRY; CDR2 reads SYGVKD. The chain's CDR3 is CAISQGGEKLFF. The CDR3 region has the DNA TGTGCCATCAGTCAGGGTGGAGAAAAACTGTTTTTT.

The chain has TRBV6-5 and TRBJ1-1; 7 bases are a match to TRBD1. CDR3 size: 13 residues. Germline values: CDR1 MNHEY, CDR2 SVGAGI. The junction had 5 bases not matched to a gene; V was cut back by 6 bases and J by 4 bases. The CDR3 is CASRYRGVTEAFF. The CDR3 DNA is TGTGCCAGCAGGTACAGGGGAGTCACTGAAGCTTTCTTT.

This chain uses TRBV5-1 with TRBJ2-7; 10 nucleotides align to TRBD2. After removal of 1 base from V and 6 bases from J, the junction contained 7 bases not matched to a gene. This CDR3 has 15 residues. CDR1 and CDR2 from the germline V gene are SGHRS and YFSETQ. The CDR3 region is CASSLTTSGVTEQYF. The CDR3 nucleotides read TGCGCCAGCAGCTTGACAACTAGCGGGGTCACCGAGCAGTACTTC.

J is TRBJ2-5 and V is TRBV5-1, with 8 bases identical to TRBD1. The germline V gene has CDR1 SGHRS and CDR2 YFSETQ. Unmatched junction bases numbered 10, after V lost 0 bases and J lost 6 bases. This CDR3 has 16 residues. CDR3 residues: CASSLGQTGVVKTQYF. DNA of the CDR3: TGCGCCAGCAGCTTGGGCCAGACAGGGGTGGTAAAGACCCAGTACTTC.

This chain joins TRBV5-4 and TRBJ2-1; the match to TRBD2 covers 7 bases. J was trimmed by 8 bases and V by 4 bases; bases with no gene match: 9. Germline values: CDR1 SGHNT, CDR2 YYREEE (reference sequence). The CDR3 extends over 14 amino acids. The CDR3 protein is CASSPRGGWDEQFF. CDR3 nucleotides: TGTGCCAGCAGCCCCCGGGGAGGGTGGGATGAGCAGTTCTTC. Looking up the rest from reference TRBV5-4 and TRBJ2-1 gives the full variable domain: ETGVTQSPTHLIKTRGQQVTLRCSSQSGHNTVSWYQQALGQGPQFIFQYYREEENGRGNFPPRFSGLQFPNYSSELNVNALELDDSALYLCASSPRGGWDEQFFGPGTRLTVL.

The V and J genes are TRBV7-9 and TRBJ1-1; 7 bases are shared with TRBD1. Germline-derived CDR1 and CDR2 are SEHNR and FQNEAQ (reference sequence). This CDR3 has 11 residues. V dropped 5 bases and J dropped 13; count of bases not matched to a gene: 7. The CDR3 coding sequence is TGTGCCAGCAGCCGGACAGGCTTGCGTTTCTTT. Translation: CASSRTGLRFF.

J is TRBJ2-4 and V is TRBV6-1, with D possibly matching TRBD1 (6 bases). V was cut by 3 bases and J by 7 bases, with 19 bases left in between. The CDR3 has 16 amino acids. In germline, CDR1 is MNHNS, CDR2 SASEGT. The CDR3 bases are TGTGCCAGCAGTGACCTCCGAGGGGGATTGGAGAACATTCAGTACTTC. It encodes CASSDLRGGLENIQYF.

V gene TRBV11-2 combines with J gene TRBJ1-2; tentatively, D is TRBD1 (6 bases). Germline CDR1 is SGHAT and CDR2 is FQNNGV. V lost 6 bases, J lost 2 bases, and 19 bases lay in between. CDR3 length: 16 amino acids. The CDR3 loop reads CASSFPPGHENYGYTF. CDR3 bases: TGTGCCAGCAGTTTTCCCCCGGGACACGAAAACTATGGCTACACCTTC.

The J gene is TRBJ1-2, the V gene TRBV11-2; D call uncertain. This CDR3 spans 12 amino acids. The ends were cut back, 2 bases at V and 8 bases at J, with 9 bases in the middle. The germline V gene encodes CDR1 SGHAT and CDR2 FQNNGV. DNA for the CDR3: TGTGCCAGCAGCTTATGGTCTAAAGGCTACACCTTC. This codes for CASSLWSKGYTF.

The chain recombines TRBV18 with TRBJ2-7; 9 bases line up with TRBD2. The length of the CDR3 is 13 residues. Trimming took 1 base from V and 5 from J; bases not matched to a gene: 0. The germline V gene has CDR1 KGHSH and CDR2 LQKENI. CDR3 bases: TGTGCCAGCTCACCACTAGCGGGAGACGAGCAGTACTTC. This translates into CASSPLAGDEQYF.

The rearrangement uses TRBV7-6 and TRBJ2-2; D is undetermined. This CDR3 region has 14 residues. CDR1 and CDR2 (germline): SGHVS, FNYEAQ. V was pared by 1 base and J by 5 bases, with 8 bases between. CDR3 sequence: CASSLGARTGELFF. The DNA of the CDR3 is TGTGCCAGCAGCTTAGGTGCTAGGACCGGGGAGCTGTTTTTT. Combining the CDR3 with reference TRBV7-6 and TRBJ2-2 gives the whole variable domain GAGVSQSPRYKVTKRGQDVALRCDPISGHVSLYWYRQALGQGPEFLTYFNYEAQQDKSGLPNDRFSAERPEGSISTLTIQRTEQRDSAMYRCASSLGARTGELFFGEGSRLTVL.

This clone appeared once. The V call is TRBV6-1, the J call TRBJ2-7; 7 bases agree with TRBD1. The V segment lost 6 bases and the J segment 1 base; nucleotides outside the gene matches: 3. This CDR3 is built from 13 residues. Germline-derived CDR1 and CDR2 are MNHNS and SASEGT. Written as DNA, the CDR3 is TGTGCCAGCAGAGGGACAGCTTCCTACGAGCAGTACTTC. Translating it yields CASRGTASYEQYF.

As concerns this clone: The junction departs from the called germline gene at one end, perhaps through a read error. The J gene is TRBJ2-2, the V gene TRBV7-7; D is undetermined. The CDR3 length is 15 residues. Germline loops: CDR1 SSHAT, CDR2 FNYEAQ (reference sequence). This CDR3 is CASSPRTGNTGELFF. CDR3 bases: TGTGCTAGCAGCCCCCGGACGGGGAACACCGGGGAGCTGTTTTTT.

The chain combines TRBV7-9 with TRBJ1-5; unclear D gene. The CDR3 is 14 residues long. Trimming took off 3 bases at V and 3 bases at J, with 9 bases between the two ends. Germline values: CDR1 SEHNR, CDR2 FQNEAQ (reference sequence). CDR3 amino acids: CASSFVGPNQPQHF. The CDR3 nucleotides read TGTGCCAGCAGCTTCGTTGGCCCCAATCAGCCCCAGCATTTT.

This chain uses TRBV6-1 with TRBJ2-7, with TRBD1 identical over 8 bases. V was pared by 6 bases and J by 4 bases, with 8 bases of the junction left unmatched. The germline V gene has CDR1 MNHNS and CDR2 SASEGT. This CDR3 is built from 14 residues. CDR3 region: CASSYGTGFYEQYF. In nucleotides, the CDR3 is TGTGCCAGCAGCTACGGGACAGGATTTTACGAGCAGTACTTC.

This clone was picked up a small number of times. The rearrangement joins TRBV2 to TRBJ2-5, with 7 bases aligning to TRBD1. V was pared by 8 bases and J by 2 bases, with 8 bases of the junction left unmatched. Looked up from germline, CDR1 is SNHLY and CDR2 is FYNNEI. This CDR3 has 14 residues. CDR3: CASAGQAIQETQYF. DNA of the CDR3: TGTGCCAGCGCCGGACAGGCGATACAAGAGACCCAGTACTTC.

The chain recombines TRBV6-1 with TRBJ2-1; D remains unclear. Per germline, CDR1 MNHNS and CDR2 SASEGT. Trimming took off 3 bases at V and 4 bases at J, with 13 bases between the two ends. The CDR3 contains 15 residues. CDR3 protein: CASSDQAPIYNEQFF. CDR3 DNA sequence: TGTGCCAGCAGTGACCAGGCCCCAATTTACAATGAGCAGTTCTTC.